The 30 T cell receptor beta chains presented below share a single source sample, sequenced in a study of tumor and adjacent non-tumor tissue in lung cancer. Three rounds of nested PCR, following a modified ARM-PCR protocol, produced the TCRbeta library. TCRdb itself ran the multiplex PCR reads through MiXCR, one entry per CDR3 protein. In the table there are around 120,000 distinct CDR3 sequences, over 65% of which are singletons. RNA was extracted from bulk tissue without any cell sorting. Sequenced sample: lung tumor tissue. The receptors stem from a man aged 25 to 40 with non-small cell lung cancer.

This clonotype was detected ten times or more. This chain links TRBV4-1 with TRBJ1-1; 9 bases match TRBD1. V shed 1 base and J 10 bases; nucleotides not matched to a gene: 1. Germline V lookup: CDR1 MGHRA, CDR2 YSYEKL. The CDR3 consists of 12 residues. CDR3: CASSQGTGVAFF. The CDR3 nucleotides are TGCGCCAGCAGCCAAGGGACAGGGGTAGCTTTCTTT.

This clonotype was observed a single time. At one boundary the junction diverges from the germline segment, which might be a read error. The genes are TRBV4-3 and TRBJ1-2, with a weak D call TRBD1 (6 bases). The CDR3 spans 14 residues. Germline V CDR1 and CDR2: LGHNA, YSLEER. DNA of the CDR3: TGCACCAGCAGCCAAGCACTGGGGGCCGATGGCTACACCTTC. It translates to CTSSQALGADGYTF.

The chain uses TRBV6-5 and TRBJ1-6; D may be TRBD1 (6 bases). CDR1 is MNHEY, CDR2 SVGAGI, per germline. Trimming left V 1 base short and J 13 bases short, with 20 bases between. This CDR3 region has 16 residues. In DNA form, the CDR3 reads TGTGCCAGCAGTTACTTGACGCGGACAGTACTTTCTCCCCTCCACTTT. Amino acids: CASSYLTRTVLSPLHF.

Points on this clonotype: Compared with germline, one end of the junction differs, possibly owing to a read error. The genes are TRBV29-1 and TRBJ2-1; D may be TRBD1 or TRBD2 (5 bases each). The germline gives CDR1 SQVTM, CDR2 ANQGSEA. This CDR3 contains 14 residues. The chain's CDR3 is CNVGTDISSGEQFF. The CDR3 region has the DNA TGCAACGTTGGGACCGACATTTCTTCTGGTGAGCAGTTCTTC.

This sequence joins TRBV5-6 and TRBJ2-1; tentatively, D is TRBD2 (6 bases). V lost 2 bases to trimming and J lost 4 bases, with 16 bases between them. Germline V gene data show CDR1 as SGHDT and CDR2 as YYEEEE. The CDR3 has 16 residues. As DNA, the CDR3 is TGTGCCAGCAGCTTATCGCCAAGGGGAGGATACAATGAGCAGTTCTTC. Protein product: CASSLSPRGGYNEQFF.

This clonotype appeared many times. The chain links TRBV6-2 or TRBV6-3 to TRBJ2-3, with D perhaps matching TRBD2 (6 bases). This CDR3 has 14 residues. Germline assignment: CDR1 MNHEY and CDR2 SVGEGT. V lost 2 bases and J lost 3, with 9 bases in between. DNA of the CDR3: TGTGCCAGCAGTTACGAAGCGGGTACAGATACGCAGTATTTT. This sequence encodes CASSYEAGTDTQYF.

This clonotype has more than one count but fewer than ten. The chain links TRBV4-2 to TRBJ2-7, with D perhaps matching TRBD1 (6 bases). This CDR3 spans 17 amino acids. V was cut by 0 bases and J by 2 bases, with 17 bases left in between. The germline gives CDR1 LGHNA, CDR2 YNFKEQ. CDR3 nucleotides: TGTGCCAGCAGCCAAGATCGGGACATGTGTATTCCCTACGAGCAGTACTTC. This encodes CASSQDRDMCIPYEQYF.

This clonotype is a singleton in its sample. Given a much more abundant clone one base away, this may be a read error. The CDR3 ends on some other residue instead of the conserved phenylalanine or tryptophan, so this is likely a read error. J is TRBJ1-5 and V is TRBV12-3 or TRBV12-4, with 8 bases identical to TRBD1. CDR3 size: 15 residues. V was pared by 5 bases and J by 6 bases, with 9 bases of the junction left unmatched. The CDR3 DNA follows: TGTGCCAGCAGTCCCGACAGGGGAGAAGGTCAGCCCCAGCATTCT. Translation gives CASSPDRGEGQPQHS.

A word on this clonotype: Given a much more abundant clone one base away, this may be a read error. The V gene is TRBV4-3, the J gene TRBJ1-2; 8 bases match TRBD1. Per germline, CDR1 LGHNA and CDR2 YSLEER. The CDR3 runs to 15 residues. In DNA, the CDR3 is TGCGCCAGCAGCCAAGACAGGGGGCGCAACTATGACTACACCTTC. Protein: CASSQDRGRNYDYTF.

This clonotype was seen repeatedly, ten times or more. The chain links TRBV4-3 to TRBJ1-2; the match to TRBD1 covers 7 bases. Germline V CDR1 and CDR2: LGHNA, YSLEER. J was trimmed by 4 bases and V by 4 bases; bases with no gene match: 9. CDR3 size: 15 residues. This CDR3 is CASSLGEGAGYGYTF. In DNA form, the CDR3 reads TGCGCCAGCAGCCTAGGGGAGGGGGCTGGCTATGGCTACACCTTC.

Concerning this clonotype itself: With a much larger clone just one base away, this may be a read error. The V call is TRBV6-5, the J call TRBJ1-3; 8 nucleotides line up with TRBD1. Germline loops: CDR1 MNHEY, CDR2 SVGAGI. This CDR3 spans 15 amino acids. CDR3 sequence (DNA): TGTGCCAGCAGTTACTCGCAGGGGGCTGGAAACACCGTATATTTT. Encoded protein: CASSYSQGAGNTVYF.

Turning to this clonotype: The CDR3 ends on some other residue instead of the conserved phenylalanine or tryptophan, so this is likely a read error. CDR3 in amino acids: CVSRTGAFI. CDR3 nucleotide sequence: TGCGTCAGCAGGACCGGGGCTTTCATT. The chain combines TRBV10-1 with TRBJ1-1; unclear D gene. This CDR3 contains 9 residues. Germline CDR1 WNHNN, CDR2 SYGVQD (reference sequence).

About this clonotype itself: This sequence may be a read error, since a much larger clone differs from it by one base. No conserved phenylalanine or tryptophan is present at the end of the CDR3, so a read error is the likely explanation. This chain links TRBV6-5 with TRBJ2-7; possibly TRBD1 or TRBD2 for D (5 bases each). V dropped 2 bases and J dropped 2 bases, with 10 bases sitting between them. Germline V gene data show CDR1 as MNHEY and CDR2 as SVGAGI. CDR3 length equals 14 residues. Here the CDR3 DNA reads TGTGCCAGCAGTTACGGGCAGGGACCCTACGAGCAGTACTTA. Its protein is CASSYGQGPYEQYL.

With respect to this clonotype: No conserved phenylalanine or tryptophan ends this CDR3, so it is likely a read error. CDR3 loop: CSARGRGGRETQYY. CDR3 in DNA: TGTAGTGCTAGAGGCAGAGGGGGTAGAGAGACCCAGTACTAT. The chain links TRBV20-1 to TRBJ2-5; TRBD1 is a possible D gene (6 bases). This CDR3 region has 14 residues. Germline CDR1 reads DFQATT; CDR2 reads SNEGSKA (reference sequence).

This clonotype showed up just once. The junction and the germline gene differ at one end; a read error may be behind it. Written as DNA, the CDR3 is TGTGTTAGTGGTTTGGTATATGGCTATGGCTACGCCTTC. Amino acid sequence: CVSGLVYGYGYAF. J is TRBJ1-2 and V is TRBV12-5; D unresolved. CDR1 is LGHNT, CDR2 FRNRAP, per germline. This CDR3 comprises 13 residues.

As to this clonotype: A clone one base away is much larger, so this may be a read error. The chain uses TRBV4-2 and TRBJ2-1; 11 bases are a match to TRBD2. Germline V gives CDR1 LGHNA, CDR2 YNFKEQ. The CDR3 spans 15 residues. The DNA for the CDR3 is TGTGTCAGCAGCCAAGGGACTAGCGGTTACAATGAGCAGTTCTTC. This encodes CVSSQGTSGYNEQFF.

This clonotype was counted many times. This rearrangement joins TRBV12-3 or TRBV12-4 to TRBJ1-5; 9 bases line up with TRBD1. The V segment lost 1 base and the J segment 3 bases; nucleotides outside the gene matches: 10. The CDR3 totals 18 residues. The CDR3 reads CASSLGFGGQGDNQPQHF. For the CDR3, the DNA is TGTGCCAGCAGTTTAGGGTTCGGGGGACAGGGAGACAATCAGCCCCAGCATTTT.

For this clonotype: An end of the junction differs from the germline gene, which may be a read error. The chain recombines TRBV11-2 with TRBJ1-1; 7 nucleotides line up with TRBD1. This CDR3 spans 14 amino acids. Germline lookup yields CDR1 SGHAT and CDR2 FQNNGV. CDR3 DNA sequence: TGTGCCAGCAACTCGGACAGGATGAACACAGAAGCTTTCTTT. Translating it yields CASNSDRMNTEAFF.

Comment on this clonotype: Because it lacks the conserved phenylalanine or tryptophan at the end, this CDR3 is likely a read error. The rearrangement links TRBV20-1 to TRBJ1-5; D unresolved. The CDR3 loop spans 16 amino acids. Germline lookup yields CDR1 DFQATT and CDR2 SNEGSKA (reference sequence). The CDR3 DNA reads as TGCAGTGCTAGAGATCTACTGGGATATAGCAATCAACCCCAGCATTTA. Translating it yields CSARDLLGYSNQPQHL.

Points on this clonotype: The germline gene is not matched at one end of the junction; a read error may be the cause. The J gene is TRBJ2-2, the V gene TRBV20-1, with D possibly being TRBD2 (6 bases). Germline V gives CDR1 DFQATT, CDR2 SNEGSKA (reference sequence). The CDR3 is 16 residues long. The chain's CDR3 is CNARDPSGTATGEVFF. The DNA for the CDR3 is TGCAATGCTAGAGATCCCTCGGGGACGGCCACCGGGGAGGTGTTTTTT.

About this clonotype: A much larger clone differs from this one at a single base, so this may be a read error. This chain uses TRBV6-2 or TRBV6-3 with TRBJ2-3; D possibly corresponds to TRBD1 (5 bases). The CDR3 loop spans 13 amino acids. Germline V CDR1 and CDR2: MNHEY, SVGEGT. The CDR3 region has the DNA TGTGCCAGCAGGGTATTGGACACAGGTACGCAGTATTTT. This translates into CASRVLDTGTQYF.

On this clonotype itself: This sequence may be a read error, since a much larger clone differs from it by one base. J is TRBJ1-1 and V is TRBV30; D gene unclear. The CDR3 contains 13 residues. CDR1 is GTSNPN and CDR2 is SVGIG in the germline V gene (reference sequence). CDR3 residues: CAWSKGGNIEAFF. DNA for the CDR3: TGTGCCTGGAGTAAGGGCGGGAACATTGAAGCTTTCTTT.

About this clonotype itself: A much larger clone lies a single base off, so this may be a read error. V and J are TRBV20-1 and TRBJ2-7; the D is unclear. The CDR3 totals 11 residues. CDR1 is DFQATT, CDR2 SNEGSKA, per germline (reference sequence). Here the CDR3 reads CRARWVGEQYF. CDR3 coding DNA: TGCAGAGCTAGATGGGTTGGCGAGCAGTACTTC.

In the case of this clonotype: A much larger clone is a single base away; this may be a read error. The CDR3 carries no conserved terminal phenylalanine or tryptophan, so it likely arises from a read error. The chain employs TRBV5-4 and TRBJ1-6; 10 nucleotides agree with TRBD1. Germline CDR1 reads SGHNT; CDR2 reads YYREEE (reference sequence). This CDR3 comprises 14 residues. With V trimmed by 5 bases and J by 10 bases, 6 bases remained unmatched. The CDR3 coding sequence is TGTGCCAGCAGTCCCGGGACAGGGGAATCACCCCTCCACATT. This encodes CASSPGTGESPLHI.

This clonotype was seen a handful of times. It may be a read error: a sequence one base away is much more abundant. V usage is TRBV20-1 and J usage is TRBJ2-3; D ambiguous. Germline V gene data show CDR1 as DFQATT and CDR2 as SNEGSKA (reference sequence). The CDR3 is made up of 15 amino acids. CDR3 DNA: TGCAATGCTACCCCGGATGGATTCTCGGCAGATACGCAGTATTTT. This sequence encodes CNATPDGFSADTQYF.

The chain links TRBV6-5 to TRBJ2-3, with D perhaps TRBD2 (5 bases). The V end lost 7 bases, the J end lost 3 bases, and 20 bases lay between the germline ends. CDR3 size: 16 residues. The germline CDR1 and CDR2 sequences are MNHEY and SVGAGI. This CDR3 is CASNSGYTRGTDTQYF. CDR3 bases: TGTGCCAGCAATTCGGGGTACACCCGGGGTACAGATACGCAGTATTTT.

This clonotype has at least ten counts. The rearrangement uses TRBV6-2 or TRBV6-3 and TRBJ1-2; weak D call: TRBD1 (5 bases). The V end lost 4 bases, the J end lost 8 bases, and 14 bases lay between the germline ends. CDR3 length: 13 amino acids. The V gene's germline CDR1 is MNHEY and CDR2 SVGEGT. In DNA, the CDR3 is TGTGCCAGCAGTTCCGGGACCGCGGTCGGCTACACCTTC. Translated: CASSSGTAVGYTF.

Concerning this clonotype: A read error may produce the germline difference seen at one junction end. This sequence joins TRBV6-1 and TRBJ1-6; D possibly corresponds to TRBD1 (6 bases). This CDR3 region has 15 residues. Germline CDR1 and CDR2: MNHNS and SASEGT. CDR3 bases: TGTGCCAGCAGGAGACAGGAGGTTGTCGGTTCACTCCTCCACTTT. As protein: CASRRQEVVGSLLHF.

This clonotype was detected once. A junction boundary mismatches the germline segment, possibly from a read error. The rearrangement uses TRBV6-1 and TRBJ2-7; 8 bases are a match to TRBD2. The germline CDR1 and CDR2 sequences are MNHNS and SASEGT. The CDR3 is made up of 13 amino acids. CDR3 amino acids: CASSWRGAYEQYF. Written as DNA, the CDR3 is TGTGCCAGCAGTTGGCGGGGGGCCTACGAACAGTACTTC.

A remark on this clonotype: A read error is possible here, since a much larger clone lies one base away. The genes are TRBV20-1 and TRBJ2-2, with 11 bases fitting TRBD2. Germline CDR1 is DFQATT and CDR2 is SNEGSKA (reference sequence). The CDR3 length is 14 residues. The CDR3 is CTAPTSGSTGELFF. The DNA for the CDR3 is TGCACTGCTCCAACTAGCGGGAGTACCGGGGAGCTGTTTTTT.